In this sample, the clone carrying this T cell receptor (beta chain) turned up a few times. Its antigen remains unknown. Sequencing used cDNA as its template, made by extracting RNA and reverse transcribing it. TCRdb's table, derived via immunoSEQ multiplex PCR, lists solely in-frame clones and lacks some. The sample contains 250,000 to 300,000 clones, roughly 64% of which appear only once. This record belongs to a study of CD8+ T cells in alopecia areata. Indicated treatment: oral pan-JAK inhibitor, 5-10 mg twice daily. Regarding the study as a whole: The treated group had a single nonresponder, limiting CD8+ expansion-response conclusions.

CDR1 SGHDT and CDR2 YYEEEE come from the germline V gene. V was clipped by 5 bases and J by 2 bases, with 9 bases between them. The CDR3 spans 13 residues. This receptor was obtained from a human donor with alopecia areata. The chain combines TRBV5-6 with TRBJ2-3; D tentatively fits TRBD1 or TRBD2 (5 bases each). The sample consisted of CD4+ T cells sorted from blood, taken at week 24, from a patient treated with tofacitinib. The CDR3 DNA sequence: TGTGCCAGCAGGCCGGGGACCACAGATACGCAGTATTTT. This translates into CASRPGTTDTQYF.